This entry features one T cell receptor (beta chain) sequence. The sample has other DNA sequences that encode this CDR3 too. This record belongs to a study of control samples from healthy donors and cancer patients. Per germline, CDR1 SNHLY and CDR2 FYNNEI. The CDR3 contains 15 residues. Trimming took off 4 bases at V and 7 bases at J, with 19 bases between the two ends. Clones were read by immunoSEQ multiplex PCR, and TCRdb kept only the in-frame ones, dropping some. Counted here are approximately 92,000 clones, 80% to 95% occurring once; the ten biggest clones make up approximately 1.5%. The specimen was blood. The rearrangement links TRBV2 to TRBJ1-2; D remains unclear. The clonotype originates from a woman aged 25 to 45 in good health. The CDR3 region is CASSVGSMGWGGYTF. The DNA for the CDR3 is TGTGCCAGCAGTGTCGGGAGCATGGGGTGGGGTGGCTACACCTTC. Filled out from reference TRBV2 and TRBJ1-2, the complete variable domain reads EPEVTQTPSHQVTQMGQEVILRCVPISNHLYFYWYRQILGQKVEFLVSFYNNEISEKSEIFDDQFSVERPDGSNFTLKIRSTKLEDSAMYFCASSVGSMGWGGYTFGSGTRLTVV.